This T cell receptor beta chain is from a study of T cell repertoires in cytomegalovirus infection (dated by TCRdb to the late 2010s). Study-level background: The HLA type of each donor mattered for the analysis, because public TCR beta signatures pointed to carriage of CMV infection along with the matching HLA type.

Here is what the overall study found, with its caveats: Carriers of CMV infection plus the relevant HLA type were discriminated by the cumulative frequency of public TCR beta family members in the study cohort and in an independent roughly 340-donor cohort. In the ex vivo response, HLA-C-restricted CMV-specific TCR beta clonotypes were dominant, and in two of eight donors the single most frequent clonotype came from this HLA-C-restricted group.

Per the germline V gene (reference sequence), LGHDT is the CDR1 and YNNKEL is the CDR2. There are 14 amino acids in the CDR3, from cysteine to phenylalanine inclusive. Just the 42-base CDR3 DNA is kept, in frame starting at base 1. V loses 4 bases of germline sequence and J loses 6 bases, and the interval between the two ends is 16 bases. In this sample, this clonotype turned up many times. Its antigen has not been determined. The sample holds no much larger clone one base away, and base qualities are not on file. Sequencing instrument: Illumina HiSeq 1500. TCRdb redid the processing of the public reads, applying fastp at Q25 and MiXCR, and retained in-frame beta chains. Identical CDR3 protein sequences are pooled into one entry, listed with their most common genes and DNA. The sample data list approximately 76,000 distinct CDR3 sequences, and roughly 3.7% of these were observed just once. The ten biggest clones cover 4% to 5.5% of the sample.

Sequenced sample: PBMCs. Recombination linked TRBV3-1 to TRBJ2-7; TRBD1 is a possible D gene, resting on 5 matching bases. The TCR was taken from a human donor in good health (CMV status not recorded). Some clones in this sample may be carry-over from other donors' samples. The CDR3 corresponds to CASSPHRGSGEQYF. The nucleotide sequence is TGTGCCAGCAGCCCTCATAGGGGAAGTGGCGAGCAGTACTTC.